The sample holds many counts of the clone carrying this T cell receptor (beta chain). During its preparation, the TCRbeta library received unique molecular identifiers. TCRdb re-called the PCR reads through MiXCR, storing one row per CDR3 protein. Here the sample spans 250,000 to 350,000 distinct CDR3 sequences, roughly 9.5% being singletons. This sample is part of a study of T-cell reconstitution after alpha-beta-depleted transplantation in children. This CDR3 has 13 residues. CDR1 and CDR2 from the germline V gene are SGHAT and FQNNGV. The V and J ends lost 5 bases and 7 bases respectively, with 14 bases between them.

The clonotype was recovered from a human donor who donated a stem cell graft to a child with SCID. This chain joins TRBV11-2 and TRBJ1-1; D is possibly TRBD1 (5 bases). The material sequenced was PBMCs from the stem cell graft donor, taken from the stem cell graft. The CDR3 reads CASSRDGIGEAFF. CDR3 bases: TGTGCCAGCAGCCGGGACGGGATCGGTGAAGCTTTCTTT.